These 15 T cell receptor beta chains came from one sample sequenced in a study of glioma-infiltrating T cells after dendritic cell vaccination. The time point is: after dendritic cell vaccination, including at tumor progression/relapse. Here immunoSEQ multiplex PCR was the method, and the copy in TCRdb shows in-frame clones only, minus some. The sample contains 91,000 or so clones, approximately 80% of which appear only once. Sequenced material: blood, taken after dendritic cell vaccination. The receptors here all came from a human donor with glioblastoma.

This clone has just a few counts. The chain has TRBV15 and TRBJ2-7; 11 bases line up with TRBD1. The CDR3 runs to 15 residues. The junction had 5 bases not matched to a gene; V was cut back by 2 bases and J by 5 bases. Per the germline V gene, CDR1 is LNHNV and CDR2 is YYDKDF (reference sequence). The CDR3 here is CATSRSRDRGDEQYF. The CDR3 DNA reads TGTGCCACCAGCAGATCCCGGGACAGGGGGGACGAGCAGTACTTC.

The V call is TRBV7-9, the J call TRBJ2-7; D is possibly TRBD1 (6 bases). This CDR3 region has 17 residues. Germline V gene lookup returns CDR1 SEHNR and CDR2 FQNEAQ (reference sequence). V was cut by 6 bases and J by 0 bases, with 21 bases left in between. The CDR3 loop reads CASRPGSLTGSSYEQYF. In nucleotides, the CDR3 is TGTGCCAGCAGACCCGGCTCCCTTACAGGGAGCTCCTACGAGCAGTACTTC.

For this clone: This CDR3 is also generated by other DNA sequences in the sample. The rearrangement links TRBV5-1 to TRBJ2-5; a possible D gene is TRBD2 (5 bases). CDR3 length equals 14 residues. The germline V and J ends were trimmed by 3 bases and 2 bases, with 11 bases remaining between them. Looked up from germline, CDR1 is SGHRS and CDR2 is YFSETQ. CDR3 sequence: CASSSGRGQETQYF. CDR3 nucleotides: TGCGCCAGCAGCTCCGGACGGGGACAAGAGACCCAGTACTTC.

The chain has TRBV10-3 and TRBJ2-3; 8 positions match TRBD2. The J segment lost 5 bases and the V segment lost 6 bases, leaving 7 bases of the junction unmatched. CDR3 length equals 14 residues. Germline-derived CDR1 and CDR2 are ENHRY and SYGVKD. The CDR3 protein is CAIRAGLGVDTQYF. The CDR3 DNA sequence: TGTGCCATCAGAGCGGGACTAGGAGTAGATACGCAGTATTTT.

This sequence joins TRBV6-6 and TRBJ2-7; TRBD1 might be the D (6 bases). The CDR3 runs to 16 residues. V was shortened by 0 bases and J by 1 base, with 13 bases between the two germline ends. CDR1 and CDR2 from the germline V gene are MNHNY and SVGAGI (reference sequence). CDR3 amino acids: CASSYSKQGLSYEQYF. The DNA for the CDR3 is TGTGCCAGCAGTTACTCGAAGCAGGGGCTGTCCTACGAGCAGTACTTC.

DNA of the CDR3: TGTGCCAGCAGCCCGGCCGGGGTTTCCTACGAGCAGTACTTC. It specifies CASSPAGVSYEQYF. The rearrangement links TRBV7-9 to TRBJ2-7, with D possibly TRBD2 on 5 matching bases. CDR1 is SEHNR and CDR2 is FQNEAQ in the germline V gene (reference sequence). Trimming removed 5 bases at V and 1 base at J, with 12 bases between. This CDR3 has 14 residues.

The chain has TRBV5-6 and TRBJ2-7, with 8 bases that match TRBD1. Germline assignment: CDR1 SGHDT and CDR2 YYEEEE. V lost 7 bases and J lost 2; bases outside the gene matches: 14. This CDR3 is 16 amino acids long. The CDR3 DNA sequence: TGTGCCAGCGTCCGAACGCAGGGGGCGTATACCTACGAGCAGTACTTC. Protein: CASVRTQGAYTYEQYF.

The chain has TRBV6-5 and TRBJ1-6; D uncertain. The CDR3 length is 12 residues. Deletions cut 2 bases from V and 6 bases from J, with 2 bases between. CDR1 MNHEY and CDR2 SVGAGI come from the germline V gene. The CDR3 DNA sequence: TGTGCCAGCAGTTACCTTAATTCACCCCTCCACTTT. Translating it yields CASSYLNSPLHF.

V and J are TRBV19 and TRBJ2-7, with TRBD1 matching over 10 bases. In germline, CDR1 is LNHDA, CDR2 SQIVND (reference sequence). There are 15 residues in the CDR3. The V gene end was trimmed by 6 bases and the J gene end by 3 bases; junction bases not matched to a gene: 8. CDR3 nucleotides: TGTGCCAGTAGCCGCTCGGGACAGGGGAACTACGAGCAGTACTTC. The encoded protein is CASSRSGQGNYEQYF.

The chain is built from TRBV10-3 and TRBJ2-1; 8 nucleotides line up with TRBD2. The CDR3 runs 16 residues. Germline CDR1 ENHRY, CDR2 SYGVKD. Trimming removed 5 bases from V and 6 bases from J; junction bases left unmatched: 12. The CDR3 loop reads CAISSTRGGISNEQFF. The CDR3 DNA reads TGTGCCATCAGTTCTACTCGGGGGGGGATTAGCAATGAGCAGTTCTTC.

This chain uses TRBV5-1 with TRBJ1-2; 10 bases fit TRBD1. This CDR3 region has 15 residues. The V and J ends lost 2 bases and 5 bases, in that order; junction bases with no gene match: 6. Germline loops: CDR1 SGHRS, CDR2 YFSETQ. The CDR3 reads CASSFSTGGSYGYTF. Here the CDR3 DNA reads TGCGCCAGCAGCTTCTCGACAGGGGGCTCGTATGGCTACACCTTC.

The CDR3 reads CASSEPVQPQHF. DNA of the CDR3: TGTGCCAGCAGTGAACCGGTCCAGCCCCAGCATTTT. The chain carries TRBV6-1 and TRBJ1-5; D unresolved. CDR1 and CDR2 from the germline V gene are MNHNS and SASEGT. The V end was cut by 2 bases, the J end by 7 bases, with 6 bases between. This CDR3 comprises 12 residues.

The genes are TRBV11-2 and TRBJ2-3, with D tentatively TRBD1 (6 bases). The V gene lost 5 bases and the J gene lost 1 base, with 10 bases spanning the gap. The V gene's germline CDR1 is SGHAT and CDR2 FQNNGV. The CDR3 is made up of 14 amino acids. The CDR3 sequence is CASSPGVRTDTQYF. CDR3 bases: TGTGCCAGCAGCCCAGGGGTTCGCACAGATACGCAGTATTTT.

The J gene is TRBJ2-7, the V gene TRBV27; 8 nucleotides line up with TRBD2. The V gene's germline CDR1 is MNHEY and CDR2 SMNVEV (reference sequence). The CDR3 sequence is 16 residues long. The J segment lost 2 bases and the V segment lost 6 bases, leaving 12 bases of the junction unmatched. CDR3 loop: CASRSAGAGGPYEQYF. CDR3 in DNA: TGTGCCAGCAGATCGGCCGGGGCGGGAGGCCCCTACGAGCAGTACTTC.

This clone was observed a single time. V and J are TRBV30 and TRBJ1-5; D not certain. The CDR3 runs to 13 residues. In germline, CDR1 is GTSNPN, CDR2 SVGIG (reference sequence). Trimming cost V 3 bases and J 3 bases, with 9 bases left between them. The CDR3 sequence: CAWSQEDNQPQHF. The CDR3 nucleotides are TGTGCCTGGAGCCAGGAAGACAATCAGCCCCAGCATTTT.